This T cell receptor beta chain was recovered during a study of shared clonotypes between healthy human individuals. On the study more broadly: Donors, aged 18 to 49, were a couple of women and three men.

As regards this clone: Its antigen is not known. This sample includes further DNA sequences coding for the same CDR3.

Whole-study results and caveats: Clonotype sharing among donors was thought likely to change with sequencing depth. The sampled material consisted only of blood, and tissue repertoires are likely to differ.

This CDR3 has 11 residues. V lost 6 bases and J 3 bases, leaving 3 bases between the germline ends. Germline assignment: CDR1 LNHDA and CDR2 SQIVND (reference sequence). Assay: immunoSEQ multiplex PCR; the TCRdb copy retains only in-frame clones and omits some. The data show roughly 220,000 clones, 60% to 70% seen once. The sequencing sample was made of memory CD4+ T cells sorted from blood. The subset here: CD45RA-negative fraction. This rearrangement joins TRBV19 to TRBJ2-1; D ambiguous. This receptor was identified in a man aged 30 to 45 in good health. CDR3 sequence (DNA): TGTGCCAGTAGCCTCTACAATGAGCAGTTCTTC. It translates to CASSLYNEQFF.